The 11 T cell receptor beta chains presented below share a single source sample, sequenced in a study of OX40 agonist ivuxolimab in advanced cancers. The assay was immunoSEQ multiplex PCR, and TCRdb's table has in-frame clones only and misses some. The profile shows some 58,000 clones, 87% of them singletons. Source: CD4+ or CD8+ T cells sorted from blood, taken in a trial of the OX40 agonist ivuxolimab. These receptors originate from an adult with an advanced solid tumor such as melanoma, head and neck, liver or kidney cancer.

This chain links TRBV19 with TRBJ2-3; tentatively, D is TRBD2 (6 bases). The germline gives CDR1 LNHDA, CDR2 SQIVND (reference sequence). The length of the CDR3 is 16 residues. Trimming removed 4 bases from V and 0 bases from J, with 14 bases in between. CDR3 amino acids: CASSTPLAPSTDTQYF. In DNA form, the CDR3 reads TGTGCCAGTAGTACCCCCCTAGCGCCTAGCACAGATACGCAGTATTTT. Together with reference TRBV19 and TRBJ2-3, the CDR3 gives the full variable domain: DGGITQSPKYLFRKEGQNVTLSCEQNLNHDAMYWYRQDPGQGLRLIYYSQIVNDFQKGDIAEGYSVSREKKESFPLTVTSAQKNPTAFYLCASSTPLAPSTDTQYFGPGTRLTVL.

The chain couples TRBV5-1 to TRBJ2-2; 7 nucleotides line up with TRBD2. Germline V CDR1 and CDR2: SGHRS, YFSETQ. The CDR3 has 14 residues. Trimming at V came to 2 bases and at J to 8 bases, leaving 6 bases not matched to a gene. For the CDR3, the DNA is TGCGCCAGCAGCTTTCGGGAGGCGCGAGGGGAGCTGTTTTTT. Amino acids: CASSFREARGELFF.

V gene TRBV6-1 combines with J gene TRBJ2-1; 8 nucleotides match TRBD2. The junction had 7 bases not matched to a gene; V was cut back by 3 bases and J by 3 bases. In germline, CDR1 is MNHNS, CDR2 SASEGT. The CDR3 runs 16 residues. The CDR3 DNA reads TGTGCCAGCAGTGATATTGTAGCGGGATACTACAATGAGCAGTTCTTC. It translates to CASSDIVAGYYNEQFF.

The chain uses TRBV11-1 and TRBJ2-5; either TRBD1 or TRBD2 may fit D (5 bases each). Trimming stripped 1 base from V and 5 bases from J, with 14 bases between. CDR1 and CDR2 from the germline V gene are SGHAT and FQDESV (reference sequence). There are 15 residues in the CDR3. CDR3 nucleotides: TGTGCCAGCAGCTTAGATCCAGGGACGGTCGAGACCCAGTACTTC. Translated: CASSLDPGTVETQYF.

J is TRBJ2-2 and V is TRBV11-2, with D uncertain. The CDR3 extends over 13 amino acids. Germline V CDR1 and CDR2: SGHAT, FQNNGV. V lost 4 bases and J 2 bases, leaving 5 bases between the germline ends. CDR3 sequence reads: CASSSRNTGELFF. The CDR3 DNA sequence: TGTGCCAGCAGCTCTAGAAACACCGGGGAGCTGTTTTTT.

The chain combines TRBV5-1 with TRBJ2-5; 7 bases line up with TRBD2. The CDR3 totals 15 residues. In germline, CDR1 is SGHRS, CDR2 YFSETQ. Trimming at V came to 1 base and at J to 5 bases, leaving 8 bases not matched to a gene. CDR3 in amino acids: CASSLRGAGTETQYF. The DNA for the CDR3 is TGCGCCAGCAGCTTGCGGGGAGCGGGAACTGAGACCCAGTACTTC.

The V gene is TRBV19, the J gene TRBJ1-5, with D perhaps matching TRBD1 (6 bases). Germline assignment: CDR1 LNHDA and CDR2 SQIVND (reference sequence). This CDR3 contains 16 residues. Trimming took off 0 bases at V and 4 bases at J, with 13 bases between the two ends. CDR3 bases: TGTGCCAGTAGTATAGATCGCAGGGACATTAATCAGCCCCAGCATTTT. This encodes CASSIDRRDINQPQHF.

This clone was found a few times. This sequence joins TRBV19 and TRBJ2-4; 9 bases fit TRBD2. J was trimmed by 1 base and V by 8 bases; bases with no gene match: 0. The CDR3 extends over 13 amino acids. Looked up from germline, CDR1 is LNHDA and CDR2 is SQIVND (reference sequence). In DNA form, the CDR3 reads TGTGCCAGTGGACTAGCGGCCAAAAACATTCAGTACTTC. Protein product: CASGLAAKNIQYF.

The CDR3 loop is CAISRVGPEDEAFF. In nucleotides, the CDR3 is TGTGCCATCAGCCGGGTGGGGCCAGAGGACGAAGCTTTCTTT. The rearrangement links TRBV10-3 to TRBJ1-1; tentative D call: TRBD1 (5 bases). The V end was cut by 6 bases, the J end by 8 bases, with 19 bases between. CDR3 size: 14 residues. In germline, CDR1 is ENHRY, CDR2 SYGVKD.

The V and J genes are TRBV15 and TRBJ2-1, with 12 bases aligning to TRBD2. This CDR3 is 17 amino acids long. V dropped 0 bases and J dropped 9; count of bases not matched to a gene: 9. Germline V gene data show CDR1 as LNHNV and CDR2 as YYDKDF (reference sequence). The CDR3 sequence: CATSRDRLAGVGGEQFF. The CDR3 DNA reads TGTGCCACCAGCAGAGATCGACTAGCGGGAGTAGGTGGTGAGCAGTTCTTC. Full variable domain (missing parts from reference TRBV15 and TRBJ2-1): DAMVIQNPRYQVTQFGKPVTLSCSQTLNHNVMYWYQQKSSQAPKLLFHYYDKDFNNEADTPDNFQSRRPNTSFCFLDIRSPGLGDTAMYLCATSRDRLAGVGGEQFFGPGTRLTVL.

The rearrangement uses TRBV19 and TRBJ1-5, with TRBD1 matching over 12 bases. Trimming removed 3 bases from V and 7 bases from J; junction bases left unmatched: 10. This CDR3 spans 17 amino acids. Germline assignment: CDR1 LNHDA and CDR2 SQIVND (reference sequence). CDR3 DNA: TGTGCCAGTAGTATGCTGGGGACCGGGACAGGGGGCCAGCCCCAGCATTTT. The encoded protein is CASSMLGTGTGGQPQHF.